This passage covers 21 T cell receptor beta chains from one sample sequenced in a study of blood T cell repertoires in COVID-19. Profiling relied on immunoSEQ multiplex PCR, and the TCRdb table lists in-frame clones only, not all of them. The table records around 130,000 clones, around four fifths of them present only once. The material sequenced was peripheral blood. These receptors were collected from a human donor in a cohort sampled during active COVID-19.

This clone was found once. V usage is TRBV21-1 and J usage is TRBJ1-4. TRBV21-1 is designated a pseudogene. The CDR3 is made up of 17 amino acids. DNA of the CDR3: TGTGCCAGCAGCAACGGTCGGGACTGGGCGATTAATGAAAAACTGTTTTTT. Translation: CASSNGRDWAINEKLFF.

The table lists this clone with a count of one. J is TRBJ2-5 and V is TRBV2; no firm D call. Germline-derived CDR1 and CDR2 are SNHLY and FYNNEI. The CDR3 spans 15 residues. V was shortened by 8 bases and J by 0 bases, with 16 bases between the two germline ends. The chain's CDR3 is CASSDSSWYQETQYF. In DNA, the CDR3 is TGTGCCAGCTCAGACTCCTCTTGGTACCAAGAGACCCAGTACTTC.

The chain joins TRBV29-1 to TRBJ2-3; 11 positions agree with TRBD2. Germline CDR1 reads SQVTM; CDR2 reads ANQGSEA. The V gene end was trimmed by 6 bases and the J gene end by 2 bases; junction bases not matched to a gene: 4. CDR3 length: 14 residues. CDR3 bases: TGCAGCGTGGGGACTAGCGGATTCACAGATACGCAGTATTTT. It translates to CSVGTSGFTDTQYF.

This clone was picked up one time. The CDR3 sequence: CASSLGEAWNTEAFF. In DNA, the CDR3 is TGTGCCAGCAGCTTAGGCGAGGCCTGGAACACTGAAGCTTTCTTT. V and J are TRBV7-9 and TRBJ1-1; D unclear. The CDR3 extends over 15 amino acids. Germline V lookup: CDR1 SEHNR, CDR2 FQNEAQ (reference sequence). V was clipped by 1 base and J by 1 base, with 10 bases between them.

The rearrangement uses TRBV7-8 and TRBJ2-6, with a weak D call TRBD1 (6 bases). Germline CDR1 SGHVS, CDR2 FQNEAQ. The V gene lost 6 bases and the J gene lost 3 bases, with 12 bases spanning the gap. The CDR3 is made up of 15 amino acids. In DNA form, the CDR3 reads TGTGCCAGCAGGTTTGACAGGAATGGGGCCAACGTCCTGACTTTC. Translated: CASRFDRNGANVLTF.

This clone has just a few counts. The chain couples TRBV4-2 to TRBJ2-7; the match to TRBD2 covers 13 bases. The CDR3 spans 14 residues. Germline lookup yields CDR1 LGHNA and CDR2 YNFKEQ. The V gene end was trimmed by 4 bases and the J gene end by 5 bases; junction bases not matched to a gene: 2. CDR3 nucleotide sequence: TGTGCCAGCAGCCGGACTAGCGGGGGCCACGAGCAGTACTTC. As protein: CASSRTSGGHEQYF.

This chain links TRBV20-1 with TRBJ2-1; 10 bases map to TRBD2. Germline V lookup: CDR1 DFQATT, CDR2 SNEGSKA (reference sequence). V dropped 3 bases and J dropped 2; count of bases not matched to a gene: 7. The CDR3 extends over 16 amino acids. The CDR3 region is CSASRNSGGTYNEQFF. DNA for the CDR3: TGCAGTGCTAGTAGGAATAGCGGGGGGACCTACAATGAGCAGTTCTTC.

The chain links TRBV5-1 to TRBJ1-3; 7 bases match TRBD1. V gave up 3 bases and J gave up 0 bases; unmatched junction bases: 3. Germline CDR1 and CDR2: SGHRS and YFSETQ. This CDR3 contains 15 residues. CDR3 sequence reads: CASSSTGSSGNTIYF. As DNA, the CDR3 is TGCGCCAGCAGCTCGACAGGGAGCTCTGGAAACACCATATATTTT.

Only a few counts were recorded for this clone. This sequence joins TRBV7-2 and TRBJ1-1; 10 bases are a match to TRBD1. There are 16 residues in the CDR3. Trimming cost V 5 bases and J 0 bases; bases outside gene matches: 6. Germline-derived CDR1 and CDR2 are SGHTA and FQGNSA. This CDR3 reads CASSPGQGGMNTEAFF. The CDR3, as DNA: TGTGCCAGCAGCCCCGGACAGGGGGGCATGAACACTGAAGCTTTCTTT.

The chain couples TRBV6-5 to TRBJ2-7; D is uncertain. The germline V gene has CDR1 MNHEY and CDR2 SVGAGI. This CDR3 is 11 amino acids long. V lost 2 bases and J 10 bases, leaving 9 bases between the germline ends. CDR3 in DNA: TGTGCCAGCAGTTACCTGTACAAACAGTACTTC. It is translated as CASSYLYKQYF.

The chain combines TRBV2 with TRBJ1-2; tentative D call: TRBD1 (5 bases). The V end lost 2 bases, the J end lost 8 bases, and 18 bases lay between the germline ends. Germline V gives CDR1 SNHLY, CDR2 FYNNEI. The CDR3 runs 15 residues. The CDR3 loop reads CASSESGQPGIGYTF. In DNA, the CDR3 is TGTGCCAGCAGTGAAAGTGGACAACCTGGAATAGGCTACACCTTC.

The chain recombines TRBV7-6 with TRBJ2-3; 12 positions agree with TRBD2. The CDR3 is made up of 16 amino acids. V was pared by 5 bases and J by 1 base, with 4 bases of the junction left unmatched. CDR1 and CDR2 (germline): SGHVS, FNYEAQ. The CDR3 here is CASSPSGGAGTDTQYF. The DNA of the CDR3 is TGTGCCAGCAGCCCTAGCGGGGGGGCGGGCACAGATACGCAGTATTTT.

V and J are TRBV18 and TRBJ2-2; 9 nucleotides agree with TRBD1. CDR1 and CDR2 (germline): KGHSH, LQKENI. V shed 1 base and J 3 bases; nucleotides not matched to a gene: 3. The CDR3 is 16 amino acids. CDR3 protein: CASSPQQGADTGELFF. The CDR3 region has the DNA TGTGCCAGCTCACCACAACAGGGGGCGGACACCGGGGAGCTGTTTTTT.

The CDR3 sequence: CASRGQGALYGYTF. The CDR3 region has the DNA TGTGCCAGCAGAGGACAGGGGGCCCTCTATGGCTACACCTTC. The chain joins TRBV28 to TRBJ1-2; 11 bases fit TRBD1. Trimming at V came to 6 bases and at J to 4 bases, leaving 4 bases not matched to a gene. The CDR3 is made up of 14 amino acids. The germline V gene has CDR1 MDHEN and CDR2 SYDVKM.

The chain combines TRBV29-1 with TRBJ2-1, with unresolved D. Germline CDR1 is SQVTM and CDR2 is ANQGSEA. V was cut by 4 bases and J by 7 bases, with 14 bases left in between. The CDR3 consists of 13 residues. The CDR3 loop is CSVGGQPGNEQFF. The DNA for the CDR3 is TGCAGCGTTGGCGGCCAGCCCGGGAATGAGCAGTTCTTC.

This clone was found once. CDR3 loop: CASSLELAGEQFF. The CDR3 coding sequence is TGTGCCAGCAGCTTAGAACTAGCGGGGGAGCAGTTCTTC. The chain uses TRBV11-3 and TRBJ2-1, with 10 bases identical to TRBD2. Trimming took 0 bases from V and 10 from J; bases not matched to a gene: 0. Germline loops: CDR1 SGHNT, CDR2 YENEEA. This CDR3 region has 13 residues.

The V call is TRBV29-1, the J call TRBJ2-4; D ambiguous. V was clipped by 7 bases and J by 3 bases, with 13 bases between them. This CDR3 has 13 amino acids. Germline V gene data show CDR1 as SQVTM and CDR2 as ANQGSEA. In nucleotides, the CDR3 is TGCAGCGGGAGAAAGGCGGACAAAAACATTCAGTACTTC. This codes for CSGRKADKNIQYF.

V gene TRBV6-5 combines with J gene TRBJ2-7, with 9 bases identical to TRBD1. The ends lost 6 bases at V and 6 bases at J; junction bases unmatched: 6. The CDR3 spans 13 residues. Germline CDR1 MNHEY, CDR2 SVGAGI. CDR3 in amino acids: CASRRGTGSEQYF. The CDR3 nucleotides read TGTGCCAGCAGGAGGGGGACAGGGAGCGAGCAGTACTTC.

The rearrangement uses TRBV6-5 and TRBJ1-4, with D uncertain. Germline V gene sequence: CDR1 MNHEY, CDR2 SVGAGI. The CDR3 loop spans 15 amino acids. V gave up 7 bases and J gave up 3 bases, with 15 bases separating them. CDR3 protein: CASTEGGRPNEKLFF. For the CDR3, the DNA is TGTGCCAGCACCGAGGGTGGGCGGCCTAATGAAAAACTGTTTTTT.

V is TRBV6-5 and J is TRBJ2-1; 8 bases agree with TRBD2. The V gene end was trimmed by 8 bases and the J gene end by 15 bases; junction bases not matched to a gene: 12. Germline CDR1 MNHEY, CDR2 SVGAGI. The CDR3 spans 12 residues. The CDR3 DNA reads as TGTGCCAGCCGACCTGGGACGGGGGGGCTGTTCTTC. Amino acid sequence: CASRPGTGGLFF.

The J gene is TRBJ2-3, the V gene TRBV6-2 or TRBV6-3; the match to TRBD2 covers 11 bases. The CDR3 runs to 16 residues. Germline V gives CDR1 MNHEY, CDR2 SVGEGT. With 1 base clipped from V and 5 bases from J, the junction kept 5 bases outside the gene matches. CDR3 in amino acids: CASSYLAGGLQDTQYF. DNA of the CDR3: TGTGCCAGCAGTTACTTAGCGGGGGGGCTTCAAGATACGCAGTATTTT.